This entry lists 10 T cell receptor beta chains sequenced from one sample in a study of blood T cells in healthy people across ages. For the second PCR, which ran for about 7 to 11 cycles, a sample-barcoded 5' primer and a J-beta primer mix were used. MiXCR, applied by TCRdb to the 5' RACE reads, yields one record per CDR3 protein. The data show 1.5 million to 2 million distinct CDR3 sequences, 28% seen once. The sample was blood. Receptor source: a woman aged 30 to 39 in good health.

This clonotype was detected once. This chain joins TRBV5-1 and TRBJ2-3, with D unresolved. CDR1 and CDR2 (germline): SGHRS, YFSETQ. V lost 1 base, J lost 6 bases, and 12 bases lay in between. The CDR3 is made up of 14 amino acids. The CDR3, as DNA: TGCGCCAGCAGCTTGTACGAGGTTGGGGATACGCAGTATTTT. Amino acid sequence: CASSLYEVGDTQYF.

Concerning this clonotype: The junction and the germline gene differ at one end; a read error may be behind it. This sequence joins TRBV7-2 and TRBJ2-3, with D perhaps matching TRBD2 (5 bases). The CDR3 loop spans 13 amino acids. Per germline, CDR1 SGHTA and CDR2 FQGNSA. The CDR3 reads CANSARELVTQYF. CDR3 coding DNA: TGTGCCAACAGCGCCCGGGAACTAGTTACGCAGTATTTT. The full variable domain, in which reference TRBV7-2 and TRBJ2-3 provide the parts outside the CDR3, is GAGVSQSPSNKVTEKGKDVELRCDPISGHTALYWYRQSLGQGLEFLIYFQGNSAPDKSGLPSDRFSAERTGGSVSTLTIQRTQQEDSAVYLCANSARELVTQYFGPGTRLTVL.

This clonotype was counted a few times. CDR3 residues: CASSGLAGGPSSYEQYF. DNA for the CDR3: TGTGCCAGCAGCGGACTAGCGGGGGGCCCTTCCTCCTACGAGCAGTACTTC. This chain connects TRBV27 to TRBJ2-7; TRBD2 aligns across 14 bases. The CDR3 contains 17 residues. J gave up 0 bases and V 6 bases, and 7 bases lay outside the gene matches. The germline gives CDR1 MNHEY, CDR2 SMNVEV (reference sequence).

V usage is TRBV5-1 and J usage is TRBJ1-4, with no clear D. The V end was cut by 0 bases, the J end by 1 base, with 10 bases between. Germline CDR1 is SGHRS and CDR2 is YFSETQ. The CDR3 runs 16 residues. The CDR3: CASSLEAQRTNEKLFF. The DNA of the CDR3 is TGCGCCAGCAGCTTGGAGGCCCAGAGAACTAATGAAAAACTGTTTTTT.

This chain connects TRBV5-1 to TRBJ2-2, with 10 bases lining up with TRBD2. Germline trimming cut 0 bases from V and 1 base from J; bases unmatched to any gene: 6. Germline assignment: CDR1 SGHRS and CDR2 YFSETQ. The CDR3 spans 18 residues. The CDR3 region has the DNA TGCGCCAGCAGCTTGGTCCTAGCGGGGGCCCTGAACACCGGGGAGCTGTTTTTT. As protein: CASSLVLAGALNTGELFF.

The chain is built from TRBV15 and TRBJ2-7; a weak D match, TRBD1 (6 bases). Germline V gene sequence: CDR1 LNHNV, CDR2 YYDKDF (reference sequence). CDR3 size: 15 residues. Trimming left V 0 bases short and J 7 bases short, with 16 bases between. CDR3 nucleotides: TGTGCCACCAGCAGAGACCAACAGGGATACAATGAGCAGTACTTC. Its translation is CATSRDQQGYNEQYF.

This rearrangement joins TRBV27 to TRBJ2-3; the match to TRBD2 covers 14 bases. Unmatched junction bases numbered 5, after V lost 4 bases and J lost 5 bases. The CDR3 loop spans 16 amino acids. Germline loops: CDR1 MNHEY, CDR2 SMNVEV (reference sequence). CDR3 DNA: TGTGCCAGCAGTTATCCGGGACTAGCGGGGGAAGATACGCAGTATTTT. Translation gives CASSYPGLAGEDTQYF.

This clonotype showed up just a few times. The chain joins TRBV29-1 to TRBJ1-2; D not resolved. The CDR3 has 12 amino acids. Germline CDR1 and CDR2: SQVTM and ANQGSEA. The ends were cut back, 4 bases at V and 5 bases at J, with 11 bases in the middle. DNA for the CDR3: TGCAGCGTTGCGACGGAATTGTATGGCTACACCTTC. Amino acid sequence: CSVATELYGYTF.

V usage is TRBV10-3 and J usage is TRBJ2-7; 8 bases map to TRBD2. V shed 5 bases, J shed 5 bases, and the junction held 2 bases outside the gene matches. Germline CDR1 reads ENHRY; CDR2 reads SYGVKD. The CDR3 covers 12 residues. The CDR3 spells CAISPGGDEQYF. The CDR3 nucleotides are TGTGCCATCAGTCCGGGGGGGGACGAGCAGTACTTC.

The chain recombines TRBV10-2 with TRBJ2-3; weak D call: TRBD1 (6 bases). The ends were cut back, 5 bases at V and 3 bases at J, with 12 bases in the middle. Germline CDR1 is WSHSY and CDR2 is SAAADI. This CDR3 has 14 amino acids. CDR3 protein: CASSHGQQTDTQYF. The CDR3 DNA reads as TGCGCCAGCAGTCATGGACAGCAAACAGATACGCAGTATTTT.